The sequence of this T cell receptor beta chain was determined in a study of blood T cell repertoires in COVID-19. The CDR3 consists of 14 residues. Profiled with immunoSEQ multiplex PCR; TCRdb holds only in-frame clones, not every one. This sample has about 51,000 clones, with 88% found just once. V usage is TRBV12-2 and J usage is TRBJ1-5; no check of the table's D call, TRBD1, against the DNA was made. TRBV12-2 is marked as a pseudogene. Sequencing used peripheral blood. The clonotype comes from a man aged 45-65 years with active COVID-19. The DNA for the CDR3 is TGTGCAAGTCGCTCCTACAGGGAGTGGCAGCCCCAGCATTTT. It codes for CASRSYREWQPQHF.